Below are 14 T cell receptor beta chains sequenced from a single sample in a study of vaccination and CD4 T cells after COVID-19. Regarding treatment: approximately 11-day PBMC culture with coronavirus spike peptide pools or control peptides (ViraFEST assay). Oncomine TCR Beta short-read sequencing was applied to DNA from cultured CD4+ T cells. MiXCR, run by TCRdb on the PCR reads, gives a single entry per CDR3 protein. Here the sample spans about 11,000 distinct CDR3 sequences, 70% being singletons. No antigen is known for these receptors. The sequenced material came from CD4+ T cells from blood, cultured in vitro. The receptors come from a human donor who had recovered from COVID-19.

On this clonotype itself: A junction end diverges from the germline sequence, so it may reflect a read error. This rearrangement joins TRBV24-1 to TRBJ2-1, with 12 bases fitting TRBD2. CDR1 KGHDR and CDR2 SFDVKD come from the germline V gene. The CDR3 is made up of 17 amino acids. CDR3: CATSDPGLAGPYNGQFF. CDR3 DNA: TGTGCCACCAGTGATCCCGGACTAGCGGGACCCTACAATGGGCAGTTCTTC.

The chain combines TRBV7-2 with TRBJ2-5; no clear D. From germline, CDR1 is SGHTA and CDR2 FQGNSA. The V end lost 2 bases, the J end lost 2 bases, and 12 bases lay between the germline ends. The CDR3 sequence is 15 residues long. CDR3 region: CASSLQSKTQETQYF. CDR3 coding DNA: TGTGCCAGCAGCTTACAGTCTAAAACACAAGAGACCCAGTACTTC.

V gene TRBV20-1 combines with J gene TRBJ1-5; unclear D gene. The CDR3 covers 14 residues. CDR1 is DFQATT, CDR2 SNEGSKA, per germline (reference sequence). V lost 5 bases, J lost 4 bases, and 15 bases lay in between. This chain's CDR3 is CSARPGLGNQPQHF. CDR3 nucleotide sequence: TGCAGTGCTCGCCCGGGCCTCGGGAATCAGCCCCAGCATTTT.

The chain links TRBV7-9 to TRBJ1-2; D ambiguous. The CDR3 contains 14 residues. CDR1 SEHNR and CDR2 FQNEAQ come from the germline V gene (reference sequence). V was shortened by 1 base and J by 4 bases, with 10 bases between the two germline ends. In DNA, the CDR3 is TGTGCCAGCAGCTTAGTAGTCGAAAGCTATGGCTACACCTTC. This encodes CASSLVVESYGYTF. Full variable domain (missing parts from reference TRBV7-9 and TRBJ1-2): DTGVSQNPRHKITKRGQNVTFRCDPISEHNRLYWYRQTLGQGPEFLTYFQNEAQLEKSRLLSDRFSAERPKGSFSTLEIQRTEQGDSAMYLCASSLVVESYGYTFGSGTRLTVV.

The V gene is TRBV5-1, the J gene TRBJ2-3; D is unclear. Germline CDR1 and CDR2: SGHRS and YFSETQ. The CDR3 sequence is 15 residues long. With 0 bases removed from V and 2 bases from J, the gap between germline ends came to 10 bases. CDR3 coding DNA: TGCGCCAGCAGCTTGGTGGGCCGTTTCACAGATACGCAGTATTTT. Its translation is CASSLVGRFTDTQYF.

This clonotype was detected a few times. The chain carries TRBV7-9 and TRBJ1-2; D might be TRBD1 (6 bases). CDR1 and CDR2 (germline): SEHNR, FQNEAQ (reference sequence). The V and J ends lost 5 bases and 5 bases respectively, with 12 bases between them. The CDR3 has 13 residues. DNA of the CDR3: TGTGCCAGCAGCCCAGGGGCAGGGTATGGCTACACCTTC. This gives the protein CASSPGAGYGYTF. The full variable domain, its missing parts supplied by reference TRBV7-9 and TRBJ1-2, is DTGVSQNPRHKITKRGQNVTFRCDPISEHNRLYWYRQTLGQGPEFLTYFQNEAQLEKSRLLSDRFSAERPKGSFSTLEIQRTEQGDSAMYLCASSPGAGYGYTFGSGTRLTVV.

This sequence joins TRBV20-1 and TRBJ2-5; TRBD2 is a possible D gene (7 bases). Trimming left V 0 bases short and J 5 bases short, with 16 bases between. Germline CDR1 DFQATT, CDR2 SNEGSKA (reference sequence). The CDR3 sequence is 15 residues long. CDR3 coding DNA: TGCAGTGCTAGAGAGGCGGGGGCCAGTAGGGAGACCCAGTACTTC. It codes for CSAREAGASRETQYF.

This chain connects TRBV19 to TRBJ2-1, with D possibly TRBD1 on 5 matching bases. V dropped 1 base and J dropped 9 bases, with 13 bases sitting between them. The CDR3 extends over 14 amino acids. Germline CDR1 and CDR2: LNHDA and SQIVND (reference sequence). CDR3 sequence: CASSIGQGVGEQFF. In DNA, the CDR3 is TGTGCCAGTAGTATAGGGCAGGGCGTAGGTGAGCAGTTCTTC.

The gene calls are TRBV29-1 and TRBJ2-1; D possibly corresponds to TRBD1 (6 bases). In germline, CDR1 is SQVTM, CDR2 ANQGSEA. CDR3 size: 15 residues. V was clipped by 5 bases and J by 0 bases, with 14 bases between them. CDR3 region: CSVRGTGRSYNEQFF. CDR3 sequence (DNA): TGCAGCGTTCGCGGTACAGGGCGCTCCTACAATGAGCAGTTCTTC.

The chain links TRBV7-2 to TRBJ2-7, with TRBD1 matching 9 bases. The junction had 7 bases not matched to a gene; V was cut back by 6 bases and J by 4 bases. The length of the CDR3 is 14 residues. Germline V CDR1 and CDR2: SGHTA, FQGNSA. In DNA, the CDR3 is TGTGCCAGCAGGCTACAGGGGGCAGGGTACGAGCAGTACTTC. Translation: CASRLQGAGYEQYF.

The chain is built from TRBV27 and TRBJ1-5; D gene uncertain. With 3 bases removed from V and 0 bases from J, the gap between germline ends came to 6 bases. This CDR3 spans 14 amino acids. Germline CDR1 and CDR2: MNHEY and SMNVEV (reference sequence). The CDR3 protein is CASSFHGSNQPQHF. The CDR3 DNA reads TGTGCCAGCAGTTTCCACGGTAGCAATCAGCCCCAGCATTTT.

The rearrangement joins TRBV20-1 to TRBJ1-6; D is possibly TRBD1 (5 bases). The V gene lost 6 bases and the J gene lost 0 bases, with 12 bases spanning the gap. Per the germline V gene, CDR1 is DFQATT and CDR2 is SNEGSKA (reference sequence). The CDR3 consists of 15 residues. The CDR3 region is CSARTPSSYNSPLHF. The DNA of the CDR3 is TGCAGTGCCCGGACACCAAGCTCCTATAATTCACCCCTCCACTTT.

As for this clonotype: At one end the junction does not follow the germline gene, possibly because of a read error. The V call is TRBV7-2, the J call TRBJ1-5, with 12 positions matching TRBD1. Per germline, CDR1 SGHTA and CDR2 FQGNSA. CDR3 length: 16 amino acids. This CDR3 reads CASSPRGTGGNQPQHF. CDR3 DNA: TGTGCCAGCAGCCCAAGGGGGACAGGGGGCAACCAGCCCCAGCATTTT. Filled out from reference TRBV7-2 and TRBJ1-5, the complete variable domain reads GAGVSQSPSNKVTEKGKDVELRCDPISGHTALYWYRQSLGQGLEFLIYFQGNSAPDKSGLPSDRFSAERTGGSVSTLTIQRTQQEDSAVYLCASSPRGTGGNQPQHFGDGTRLSIL.

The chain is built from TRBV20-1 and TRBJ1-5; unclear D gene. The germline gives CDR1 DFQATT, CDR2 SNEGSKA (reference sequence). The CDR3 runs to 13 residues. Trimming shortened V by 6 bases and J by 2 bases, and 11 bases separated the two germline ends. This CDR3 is CSAPDQRNQPQHF. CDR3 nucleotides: TGCAGTGCCCCGGATCAGCGCAATCAGCCCCAGCATTTT.